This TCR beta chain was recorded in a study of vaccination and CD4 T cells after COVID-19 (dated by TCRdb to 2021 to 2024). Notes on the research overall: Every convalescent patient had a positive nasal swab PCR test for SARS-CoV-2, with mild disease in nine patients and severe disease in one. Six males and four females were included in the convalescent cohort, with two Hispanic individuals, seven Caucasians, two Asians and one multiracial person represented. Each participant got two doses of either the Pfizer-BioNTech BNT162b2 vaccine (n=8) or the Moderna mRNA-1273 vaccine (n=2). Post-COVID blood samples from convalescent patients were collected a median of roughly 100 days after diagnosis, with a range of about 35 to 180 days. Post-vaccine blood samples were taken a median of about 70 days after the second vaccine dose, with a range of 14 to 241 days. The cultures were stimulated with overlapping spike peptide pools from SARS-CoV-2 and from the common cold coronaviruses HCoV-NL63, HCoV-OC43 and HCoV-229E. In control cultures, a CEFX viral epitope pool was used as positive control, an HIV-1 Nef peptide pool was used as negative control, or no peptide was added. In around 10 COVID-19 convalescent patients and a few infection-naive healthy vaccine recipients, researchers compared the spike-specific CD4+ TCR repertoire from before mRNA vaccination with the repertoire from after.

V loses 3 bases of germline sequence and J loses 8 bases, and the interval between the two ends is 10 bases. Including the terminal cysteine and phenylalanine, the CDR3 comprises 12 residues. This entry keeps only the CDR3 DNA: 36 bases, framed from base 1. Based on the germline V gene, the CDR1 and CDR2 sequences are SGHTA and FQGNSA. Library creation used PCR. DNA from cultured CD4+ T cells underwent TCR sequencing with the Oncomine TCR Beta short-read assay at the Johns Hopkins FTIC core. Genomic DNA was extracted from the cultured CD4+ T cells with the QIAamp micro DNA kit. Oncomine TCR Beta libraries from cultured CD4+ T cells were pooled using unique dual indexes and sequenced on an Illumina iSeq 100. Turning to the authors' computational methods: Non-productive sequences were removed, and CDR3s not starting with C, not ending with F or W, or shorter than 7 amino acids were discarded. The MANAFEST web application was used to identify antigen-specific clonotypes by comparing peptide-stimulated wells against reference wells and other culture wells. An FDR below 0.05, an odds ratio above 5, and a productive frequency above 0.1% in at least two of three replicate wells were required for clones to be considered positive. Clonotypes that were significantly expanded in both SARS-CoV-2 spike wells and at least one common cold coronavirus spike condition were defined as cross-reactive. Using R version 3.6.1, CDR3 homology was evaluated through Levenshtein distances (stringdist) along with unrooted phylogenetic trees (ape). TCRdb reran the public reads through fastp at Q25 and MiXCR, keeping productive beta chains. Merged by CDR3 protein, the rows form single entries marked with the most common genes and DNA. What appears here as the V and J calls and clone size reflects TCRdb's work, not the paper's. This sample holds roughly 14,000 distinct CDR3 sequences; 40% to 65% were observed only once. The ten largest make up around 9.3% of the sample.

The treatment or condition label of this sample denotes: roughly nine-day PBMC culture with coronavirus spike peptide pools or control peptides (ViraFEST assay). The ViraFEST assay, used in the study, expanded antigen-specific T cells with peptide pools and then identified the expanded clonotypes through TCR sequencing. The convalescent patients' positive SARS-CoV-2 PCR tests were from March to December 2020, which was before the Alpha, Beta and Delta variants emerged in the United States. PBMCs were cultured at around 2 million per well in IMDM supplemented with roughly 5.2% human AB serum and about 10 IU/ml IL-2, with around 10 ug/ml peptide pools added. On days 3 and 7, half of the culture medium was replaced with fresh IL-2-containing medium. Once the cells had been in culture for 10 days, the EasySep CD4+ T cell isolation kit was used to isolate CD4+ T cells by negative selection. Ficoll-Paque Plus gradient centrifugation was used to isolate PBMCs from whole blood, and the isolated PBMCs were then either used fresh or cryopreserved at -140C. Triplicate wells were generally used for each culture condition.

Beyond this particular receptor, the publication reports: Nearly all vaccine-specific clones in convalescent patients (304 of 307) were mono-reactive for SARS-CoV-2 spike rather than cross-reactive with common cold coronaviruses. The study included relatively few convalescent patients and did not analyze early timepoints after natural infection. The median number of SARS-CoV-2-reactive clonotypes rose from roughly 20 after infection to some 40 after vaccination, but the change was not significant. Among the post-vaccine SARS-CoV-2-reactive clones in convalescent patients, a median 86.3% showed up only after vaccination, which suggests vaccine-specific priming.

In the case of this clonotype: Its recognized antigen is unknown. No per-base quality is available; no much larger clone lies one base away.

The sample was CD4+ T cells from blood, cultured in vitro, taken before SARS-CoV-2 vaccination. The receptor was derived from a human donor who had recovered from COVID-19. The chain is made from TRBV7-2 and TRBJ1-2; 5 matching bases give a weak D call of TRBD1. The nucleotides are TGTGCCAGCAGCTTTCAAGGGGAAGGCTACACCTTC. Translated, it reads CASSFQGEGYTF.